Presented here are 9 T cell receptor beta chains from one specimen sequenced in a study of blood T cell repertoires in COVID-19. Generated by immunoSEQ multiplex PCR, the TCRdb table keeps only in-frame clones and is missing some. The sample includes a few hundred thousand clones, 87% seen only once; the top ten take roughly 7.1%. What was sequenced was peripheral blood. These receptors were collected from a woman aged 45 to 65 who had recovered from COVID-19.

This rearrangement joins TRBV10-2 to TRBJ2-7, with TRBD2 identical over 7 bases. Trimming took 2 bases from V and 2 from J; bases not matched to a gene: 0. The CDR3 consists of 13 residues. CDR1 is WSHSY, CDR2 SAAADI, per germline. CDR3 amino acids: CASSEGTTYEQYF. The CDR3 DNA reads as TGCGCCAGCAGTGAGGGGACTACCTACGAGCAGTACTTC.

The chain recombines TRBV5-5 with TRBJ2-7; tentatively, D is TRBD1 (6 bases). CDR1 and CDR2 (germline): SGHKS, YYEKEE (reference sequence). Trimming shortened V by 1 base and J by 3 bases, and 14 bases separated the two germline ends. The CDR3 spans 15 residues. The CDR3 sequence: CASSLLGQGLYEQYF. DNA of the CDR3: TGTGCCAGCAGCTTGTTGGGGCAGGGGCTCTACGAGCAGTACTTC.

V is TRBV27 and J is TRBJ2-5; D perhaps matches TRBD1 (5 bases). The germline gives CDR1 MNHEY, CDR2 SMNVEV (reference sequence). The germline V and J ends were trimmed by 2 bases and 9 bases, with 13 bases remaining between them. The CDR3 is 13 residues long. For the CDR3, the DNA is TGTGCCAGCAGTTTAGAAAGGGGAACACCCCAGTACTTC. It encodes CASSLERGTPQYF.

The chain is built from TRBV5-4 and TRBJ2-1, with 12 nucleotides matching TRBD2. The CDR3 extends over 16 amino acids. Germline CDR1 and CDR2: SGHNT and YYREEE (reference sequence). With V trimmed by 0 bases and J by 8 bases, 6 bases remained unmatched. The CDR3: CASSLGLAGGGDEQFF. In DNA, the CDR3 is TGTGCCAGCAGCTTGGGGCTAGCGGGAGGGGGTGATGAGCAGTTCTTC.

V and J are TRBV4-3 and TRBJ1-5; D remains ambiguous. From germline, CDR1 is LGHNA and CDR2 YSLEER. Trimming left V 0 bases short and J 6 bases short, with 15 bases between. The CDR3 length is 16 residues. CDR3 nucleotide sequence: TGCGCCAGCAGCCAAGATAACGGGAGGCTCCCTCAGCCCCAGCATTTT. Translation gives CASSQDNGRLPQPQHF.

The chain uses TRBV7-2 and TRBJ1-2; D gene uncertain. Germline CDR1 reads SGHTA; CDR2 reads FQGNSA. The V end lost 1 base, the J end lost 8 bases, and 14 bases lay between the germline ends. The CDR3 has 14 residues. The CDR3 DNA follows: TGTGCCAGCAGCTTAGGAGCTCAGACGGGGGGCTACACCTTC. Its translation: CASSLGAQTGGYTF.

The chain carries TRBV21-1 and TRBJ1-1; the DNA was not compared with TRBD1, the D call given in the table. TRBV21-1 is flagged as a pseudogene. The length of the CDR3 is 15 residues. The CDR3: CASSKAGQGNTEAFF. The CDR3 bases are TGTGCCAGCAGCAAAGCGGGACAGGGCAACACTGAAGCTTTCTTT.

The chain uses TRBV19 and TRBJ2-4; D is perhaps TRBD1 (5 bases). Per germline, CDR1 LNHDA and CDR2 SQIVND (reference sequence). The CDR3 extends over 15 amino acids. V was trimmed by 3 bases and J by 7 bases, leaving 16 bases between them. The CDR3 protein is CASSMERGGWNIQYF. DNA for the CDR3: TGTGCCAGTAGTATGGAAAGGGGTGGCTGGAACATTCAGTACTTC. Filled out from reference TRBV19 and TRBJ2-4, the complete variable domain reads DGGITQSPKYLFRKEGQNVTLSCEQNLNHDAMYWYRQDPGQGLRLIYYSQIVNDFQKGDIAEGYSVSREKKESFPLTVTSAQKNPTAFYLCASSMERGGWNIQYFGAGTRLSVL.

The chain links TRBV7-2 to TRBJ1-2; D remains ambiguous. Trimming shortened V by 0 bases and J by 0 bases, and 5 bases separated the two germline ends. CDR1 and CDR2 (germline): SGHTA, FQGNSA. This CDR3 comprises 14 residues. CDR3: CASSLATPNYGYTF. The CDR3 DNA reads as TGTGCCAGCAGCTTAGCTACACCTAACTATGGCTACACCTTC.